These T cell receptor beta chains were read from a single sample in a study of T-cell reconstitution after alpha-beta-depleted transplantation in children. TCRdb redid the calling of the PCR reads with MiXCR, one entry per CDR3 protein. The sample gives a few hundred thousand distinct CDR3 sequences, under 15% of which show up once; 2.2% is in the top ten. Sequenced material: PBMCs, mostly from graft donor cells, taken 360 days after TCRalphabeta/CD19-depleted stem cell transplant. The receptors stem from a male patient aged 5 to 17 who had a stem cell transplant for acute myeloid leukemia, so the T cells may come from the graft donor. The CDR3 runs from the conserved cysteine through the conserved F or W. A D gene is named only where the DNA matches it firmly. Expanded clones are given a class, and other clones once, few, many or no size at all.

many,TRBV6-6,TRBJ2-5,.,TGTGCCAGCAGCCTAGTCAAAGAGACCCAGTACTTC,CASSLVKETQYF
.,TRBV20-1,TRBJ2-5,TRBD2,TGCAGTGCTAGCCCACTAGCGGGAGTCTACCAAGAGACCCAGTACTTC,CSASPLAGVYQETQYF
.,TRBV5-1,TRBJ2-1,TRBD2,TGCGCCAGCTCGACTAGCTATGAGCAGTTCTTC,CASSTSYEQFF
.,TRBV28,TRBJ1-4,.,TGTGCCAGCAGTTTACTAGGCAGGATTAATGAAAAACTGTTTTTT,CASSLLGRINEKLFF
many,TRBV5-1,TRBJ2-1,.,TGCGCCAGCAGCGGGCAACTTAGCAACAATGAGCAGTTCTTC,CASSGQLSNNEQFF
.,TRBV20-1,TRBJ2-3,.,TGCAGTGCTAACCCCCCGGGGGATACGCAGTATTTT,CSANPPGDTQYF
.,TRBV7-2,TRBJ2-7,.,TGTGCCAGCACCCCCCAAGCAACAGGCCCACCCTACGAGCAGTACTTC,CASTPQATGPPYEQYF
.,TRBV5-6,TRBJ2-1,TRBD2,TGTGCCAGCAGCTTACTAGCGGGATATTCCAATGAGCAGTTCTTC,CASSLLAGYSNEQFF
.,TRBV29-1,TRBJ2-2,TRBD1,TGCAGCGCAGGGACAGGGCACGCCGGGGAGCTGTTTTTT,CSAGTGHAGELFF
.,TRBV3-1,TRBJ2-5,TRBD2,TGTGCCAGCAGCCAACTCCCTGGACTAGAAGAGACCCAGTACTTC,CASSQLPGLEETQYF
.,TRBV7-2,TRBJ2-7,.,TGTGCCAGCAGCCCCGACCACGAGCAGTACTTC,CASSPDHEQYF
few,TRBV10-3,TRBJ2-1,TRBD2,TGTGCCACCGGGACTAGCGGTCAATACAATGAGCAGTTCTTC,CATGTSGQYNEQFF
.,TRBV29-1,TRBJ2-7,TRBD2,TGCAGCGTTGAAACAGGGATCTCCCTAGCGGGGGCCCACGAGCAGTACTTC,CSVETGISLAGAHEQYF
.,TRBV29-1,TRBJ1-2,.,TGCAGCGTTGTGGCCGGGGGGTCCTATGGCTACACCTTC,CSVVAGGSYGYTF
.,TRBV7-6,TRBJ1-1,.,TGTGCCAGCAGCCCTGTAAGGGGGGCGAAGATGAACACTGAAGCTTTCTTT,CASSPVRGAKMNTEAFF
few,TRBV4-3,TRBJ2-3,TRBD2,TGCGCCAGCAGCCAAACGGGACTAGCGGGAGCGACAGATACGCAGTATTTT,CASSQTGLAGATDTQYF
many,TRBV20-1,TRBJ2-7,.,TGCAGTGCTTTGTCGACCTACGAGCAGTACTTC,CSALSTYEQYF
.,TRBV5-1,TRBJ2-7,TRBD2,TGCGCCAGCAGCTTTGGGCTAGCGGGGAGCTCCTACGAGCAGTACTTC,CASSFGLAGSSYEQYF
many,TRBV20-1,TRBJ2-1,TRBD2,TGCAGTGCTAGCCCCGGGACTAGCCGGACCAATGAGCAGTTCTTC,CSASPGTSRTNEQFF
many,TRBV20-1,TRBJ2-3,TRBD2,TGCAGTGCTAGAGGGCTAGCGGGTCGCACAGATACGCAGTATTTT,CSARGLAGRTDTQYF
few,TRBV29-1,TRBJ1-2,.,TGCAGCGTTGAGCAGGACAGCGGCTATGGCTACACCTTC,CSVEQDSGYGYTF
many,TRBV6-4,TRBJ2-1,.,TGTGCCAGCAGTCACACTAGGGGCTCCTACAATGAGCAGTTCTTC,CASSHTRGSYNEQFF
.,TRBV5-5,TRBJ1-5,TRBD1,TGTGCCAGCAGCTTGGACGGGACAGGGCGATCGCAGCCCCAGCATTTT,CASSLDGTGRSQPQHF
medium-sized,TRBV7-8,TRBJ2-5,TRBD1,TGTGCCAGCAGCCCGGGACAGCACCAAGAGACCCAGTACTTC,CASSPGQHQETQYF
.,TRBV27,TRBJ2-5,.,TGTGCCAGCAGTTCTCACCCCCTCGAGACCCAGTACTTC,CASSSHPLETQYF
few,TRBV4-2,TRBJ2-5,TRBD2,TGTGCCAGCAGCCAAGAGGTACTAGCGGGAGAAGAGACCCAGTACTTC,CASSQEVLAGEETQYF
many,TRBV6-5,TRBJ2-2,TRBD2,TGTGCCAGCAGTTACGGACTAGCGGGAGACACCGGGGAGCTGTTTTTT,CASSYGLAGDTGELFF
.,TRBV5-6,TRBJ1-5,.,TGTGCCAGCAGCTTTGTGAAGGGAGATCAGCCCCAGCATTTT,CASSFVKGDQPQHF
.,TRBV7-2,TRBJ2-1,.,TGTGCCAGCAGCTTAGCACGGCCGGACCAAAGCTCCTACAATGAGCAGTTCTTC,CASSLARPDQSSYNEQFF